This T cell receptor (beta chain) was profiled in a study of blood T cell repertoires in COVID-19. Across the whole study: COVID-19 samples, acute and convalescent, were from the United States, Italy and Spain.

Repertoires were generated with immunoSEQ multiplex PCR, while TCRdb's copy carries only in-frame clones and drops some. The sample lists roughly 60,000 clones, about 83% occurring once. The CDR3 has 14 amino acids. Germline-derived CDR1 and CDR2 are MNHEY and SMNVEV (reference sequence). V shed 6 bases and J 3 bases; nucleotides not matched to a gene: 8. Sample: peripheral blood. J is TRBJ2-7 and V is TRBV27; 7 bases are a match to TRBD1. The clonotype comes from an elderly woman with acute or convalescent COVID-19. As DNA, the CDR3 is TGTGCCAGCAGGCCTTATACAGGGGACTACGAGCAGTACTTC. Its translation: CASRPYTGDYEQYF.